A selection of T cell receptor beta chains follows, all from one sample in a study of shared T cell receptors in the human thymus. Assay used: immunoSEQ multiplex PCR; TCRdb lists only in-frame clones, some missing. The repertoire includes over 65,000 clones, about 95% of them detected once, and approximately 0.035% sits in the top ten. The specimen was thymocytes. The receptors were gathered from a human donor. Each CDR3 is given with its conserved first and last residue. Fields, in order: D gene, J gene, clone size, V gene, CDR3 DNA, CDR3 protein. D genes are given only for firm matches. Clone size is not always given. Where it is, it says once, few, many or a class for expanded clones.

>TRBD2|TRBJ2-7|-|TRBV2
TGTGCCAGCAGCTCCCGACTAGCTCTGAGTTGCGAGCAGTACTTC
CASSSRLALSCEQYF
>TRBD2|TRBJ2-2|-|TRBV4-2
TGTGCCAGCAGCCAAGAATCCCCGGGACTAGCGGGGGGACTCTCCAACACCGGGGAGCTGTTTTTT
CASSQESPGLAGGLSNTGELFF
>TRBD1|TRBJ1-5|once|TRBV25-1
TGTGCCAGCAGTAGACCCAGGGGGCGTCTTCAGCCCCAGCATTTT
CASSRPRGRLQPQHF
>TRBD2|TRBJ2-1|once|TRBV19
TGTGCCAGTAGTACATATAGCGGGGGTTTATACAATGAGCAGTTCTTC
CASSTYSGGLYNEQFF
>TRBD1|TRBJ2-1|-|TRBV18
TGTGCCAGCTCACGCAAAATACCCCGGGACAGCGAAAACCCCTACAATGAGCAGTTCTTC
CASSRKIPRDSENPYNEQFF
>-|TRBJ1-2|-|TRBV5-1
TGCGCCAGCAGAGGAACGGCAACGGCCCACTATGGCTACACCTTC
CASRGTATAHYGYTF
>TRBD2|TRBJ2-7|-|TRBV7-6
TGTGCCAGCAGCTTCACTAGCGGGGGGGCCGGTTTGTCCTACGAGCAGTACTTC
CASSFTSGGAGLSYEQYF
>-|TRBJ1-1|-|TRBV5-1
TGCGCCAGCAGCCAAGTTTGGGTAATGAACACTGAAGCTTTCTTT
CASSQVWVMNTEAFF
>-|TRBJ1-6|-|TRBV9
TGTGCCAGCAGCGACCTCATAAATTCACCCCTCCACTTT
CASSDLINSPLHF
>-|TRBJ2-7|-|TRBV11-3
TGTGCCAGCAGCTTGAAGTTCCCAGGGACGGGCGAGCAGTACTTC
CASSLKFPGTGEQYF
>TRBD1|TRBJ2-7|-|TRBV6-1
TGTGCCAGCAGTGGGGACAGGGGATCGGACCCCTACGAGCAGTACTTC
CASSGDRGSDPYEQYF
>TRBD1|TRBJ2-7|once|TRBV4-3
TGCGCCAGCAGCCACACCCGACAGGGGGCCAACGAGCAGTACTTC
CASSHTRQGANEQYF
>TRBD2|TRBJ2-3|-|TRBV9
TGTGCCAGCAGCGTAGGTTTGAGTATAGCGGGGGCAATCCCGAGGACAGATACGCAGTATTTT
CASSVGLSIAGAIPRTDTQYF
>-|TRBJ2-1|-|TRBV6-5
TGTGCCAGCAGCCCACCGGGACTCTTACTGGAGCAGTTCTTC
CASSPPGLLLEQFF
>TRBD2|TRBJ2-7|-|TRBV7-2
TGTGCCAGCACCAAAAGAAAGCGGGGGTTGTCCTACGAGCAGTACTTC
CASTKRKRGLSYEQYF
>-|TRBJ1-1|-|TRBV9
TGTGCCAGCAGCCCCCACAGGAATGAAGCTTTCTTT
CASSPHRNEAFF
>-|TRBJ2-2|-|TRBV27
TGTGCCAGCAGTTTATTTGTCACCCCATCGACCGGGGAGCTGTTTTTT
CASSLFVTPSTGELFF
>TRBD1|TRBJ1-1|-|TRBV12-5
TGTGCTAGTGGCCCGGACAGGGCCCAAGCTTTCTTT
CASGPDRAQAFF
>-|TRBJ1-3|-|TRBV5-6
TGTGCCAGCTTCCTCGGTCGGCCAGGACCGAGCTCTGGAAACACCATATATTTT
CASFLGRPGPSSGNTIYF
>-|TRBJ1-4|-|TRBV7-3
TGTGCCAGCAGCTTACTCCGACCTAGGGGAAAACTGTTTTTT
CASSLLRPRGKLFF
>-|TRBJ2-7|-|TRBV4-1
TGCGCCAGCAGCCATCCAGGGACGGCCTACGAGCAGTACTTC
CASSHPGTAYEQYF
>-|TRBJ2-1|-|TRBV27
TGTGCCAGCAGTCCCGGGACCGAATCCTACAATGAGCAGTTCTTC
CASSPGTESYNEQFF